Listed below are T cell receptor beta chains from one sample, sequenced in a study of technical replicates of blood from several donors. The table came from immunoSEQ multiplex PCR; TCRdb's copy has only in-frame clones and leaves some out. The repertoire holds tens of thousands of clones, with 88% as singletons. The sample taken for sequencing was PBMCs. These receptors were collected from a human donor in good health. Some clones in this sample may be carry-over from other donors' samples. CDR3s include the opening cysteine and the closing phenylalanine or tryptophan. A D gene is named only where the DNA matches it firmly. Expanded clones get a size class; other rows say once, few or many, or leave the size out.

D gene | clone size | J gene | V gene | CDR3 protein | CDR3 DNA
. | . | TRBJ1-1 | TRBV4-2 | CASSQERTGTEAFF | TGTGCCAGCAGCCAAGAACGTACGGGCACTGAAGCTTTCTTT
TRBD1 | . | TRBJ1-2 | TRBV30 | CAWGTGGRANYGYTF | TGTGCCTGGGGGACAGGCGGGCGGGCGAACTATGGCTACACCTTC
. | . | TRBJ2-3 | TRBV6-5 | CASRMGGAKDTQYF | TGTGCCAGCAGGATGGGGGGGGCGAAAGATACGCAGTATTTT
. | . | TRBJ2-3 | TRBV5-1 | CASRTLAIPPHSTDTQYF | TGCGCCAGCAGAACGCTAGCTATCCCTCCTCATAGCACAGATACGCAGTATTTT
TRBD1 | . | TRBJ2-5 | TRBV4-1 | CASSQRVDRVSQETQYF | TGCGCCAGCAGCCAAAGAGTAGACAGGGTCTCACAAGAGACCCAGTACTTC
. | . | TRBJ2-5 | TRBV2 | CASSGLMQETQYF | TGTGCCAGCAGTGGGCTGATGCAAGAGACCCAGTACTTC
TRBD2 | few | TRBJ2-3 | TRBV5-6 | CASSLQAGTLTDTQYF | TGTGCCAGCAGCTTGCAAGCGGGGACCCTCACAGATACGCAGTATTTT
TRBD2 | . | TRBJ2-1 | TRBV25-1 | CASSDSLGWEGEQFF | TGTGCCAGCAGTGATTCGTTAGGTTGGGAGGGAGAGCAGTTCTTC
. | . | TRBJ2-5 | TRBV5-6 | CASSFRVTETQYF | TGTGCCAGCAGCTTCAGGGTTACCGAGACCCAGTACTTC
. | . | TRBJ2-1 | TRBV4-2 | CASSQDQFSLQFF | TGTGCCAGCAGCCAAGATCAGTTTTCTCTTCAGTTCTTC
TRBD1 | once | TRBJ2-1 | TRBV6-5 | CASSSPTGSSYNEQFF | TGTGCCAGCAGTTCCCCGACAGGGAGCTCCTACAATGAGCAGTTCTTC
. | few | TRBJ2-3 | TRBV13 | CASSLEGSTDTQYF | TGTGCCAGCAGCTTAGAGGGGTCCACAGATACGCAGTATTTT
. | . | TRBJ2-5 | TRBV7-6 | CASSLGAGGTQYF | TGTGCCAGCAGCTTAGGTGCCGGTGGGACCCAGTACTTC